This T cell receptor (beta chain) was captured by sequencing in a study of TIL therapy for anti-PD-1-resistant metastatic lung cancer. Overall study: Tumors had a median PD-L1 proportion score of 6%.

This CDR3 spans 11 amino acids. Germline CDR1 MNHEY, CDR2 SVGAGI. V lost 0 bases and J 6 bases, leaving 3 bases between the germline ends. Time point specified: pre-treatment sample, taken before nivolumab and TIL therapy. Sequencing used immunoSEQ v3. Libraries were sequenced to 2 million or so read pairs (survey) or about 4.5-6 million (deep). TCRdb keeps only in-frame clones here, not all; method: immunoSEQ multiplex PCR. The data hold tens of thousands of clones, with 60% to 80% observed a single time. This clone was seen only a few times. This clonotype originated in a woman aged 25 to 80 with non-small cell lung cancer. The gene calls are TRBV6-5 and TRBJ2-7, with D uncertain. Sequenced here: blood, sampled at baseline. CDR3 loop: CASSYSTEQYF. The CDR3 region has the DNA TGTGCCAGCAGTTACTCGACCGAGCAGTACTTC.